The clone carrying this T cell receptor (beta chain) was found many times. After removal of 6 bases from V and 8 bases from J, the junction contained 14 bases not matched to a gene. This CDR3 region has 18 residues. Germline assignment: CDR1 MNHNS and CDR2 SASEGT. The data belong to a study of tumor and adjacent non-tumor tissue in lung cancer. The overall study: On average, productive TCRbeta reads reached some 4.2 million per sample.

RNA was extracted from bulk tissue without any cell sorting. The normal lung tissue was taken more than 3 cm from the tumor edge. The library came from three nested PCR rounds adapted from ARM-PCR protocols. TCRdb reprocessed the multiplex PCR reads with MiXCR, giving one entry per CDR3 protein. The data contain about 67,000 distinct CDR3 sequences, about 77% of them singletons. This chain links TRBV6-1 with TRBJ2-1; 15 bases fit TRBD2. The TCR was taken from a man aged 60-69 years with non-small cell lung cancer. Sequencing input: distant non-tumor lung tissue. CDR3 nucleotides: TGTGCCAGCAGCGCCCAATCCGGGACTAGCGGGAGGATGGATGAGCAGTTCTTC. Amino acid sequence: CASSAQSGTSGRMDEQFF.